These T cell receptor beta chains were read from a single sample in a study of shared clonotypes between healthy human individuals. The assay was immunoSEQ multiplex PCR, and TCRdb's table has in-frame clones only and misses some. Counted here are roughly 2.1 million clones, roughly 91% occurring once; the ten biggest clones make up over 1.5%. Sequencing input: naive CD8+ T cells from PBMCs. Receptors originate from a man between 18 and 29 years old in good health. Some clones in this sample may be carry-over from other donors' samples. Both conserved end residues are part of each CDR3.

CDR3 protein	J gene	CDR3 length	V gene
CSVEISSYEQYF	NA	12	TRBV29-1
CASSESLGSNYGYTF	TRBJ1-2	15	TRBV6-1
CASSLGTEQYF	TRBJ2-7	11	TRBV27
CASSWREKGADTQYF	TRBJ2-3	15	TRBV5-1
CASSFAGGPQTQYF	TRBJ2-5	14	TRBV28
CSVALDRAPYEQYF	TRBJ2-7	14	TRBV29-1
CASSHLQGSYEQYF	TRBJ2-7	14	TRBV4-2
CASSFSIRNEKLFF	TRBJ1-4	14	TRBV13
CASSFSGLAGESTDTQYF	TRBJ2-3	18	TRBV28
CASSYKAGGNEQFF	TRBJ2-1	14	TRBV7-6
CAISTKGLGREQYF	TRBJ2-7	14	TRBV10-3
CASSRQEWDQPQHF	TRBJ1-5	14	TRBV7-9
CASSQDDRANYGYTF	TRBJ1-2	15	TRBV4-1
CASNKIGTLGTEAFF	TRBJ1-1	15	TRBV27
CASSLVEGANNEQFF	TRBJ2-1	15	TRBV5-1
CASSLSGTGLTEAFF	TRBJ1-1	15	TRBV27
CASSVGIGLNQPQHF	TRBJ1-5	15	TRBV9
CASSPDWREVPDTQYF	TRBJ2-3	16	TRBV7-7
CASSPMGQGIYNEQFF	TRBJ2-1	16	TRBV13
CASGLAGAYNEQFF	TRBJ2-1	14	TRBV27
CAWQKGRNQPQHF	TRBJ1-5	13	TRBV30
CASSFGTANTGELFF	TRBJ2-2	15	TRBV7-9
CASSPRGQGAYNEQFF	TRBJ2-1	16	TRBV9
CASSWGFPLHF	TRBJ1-6	11	TRBV7-9
CAWSPPPIVDEQFF	TRBJ2-1	14	TRBV30
CASSVKHILAYEQYF	TRBJ2-7	15	TRBV6-1
CASSLVSSGVTYNEQFF	TRBJ2-1	17	TRBV5-1
CASSSGQLNEKLFF	TRBJ1-4	14	TRBV19
CASSEGKGQGGYEQYF	TRBJ2-7	16	TRBV2
CASSQDLDTEAFF	TRBJ1-1	13	TRBV14
CASSPVGEGPEAFF	TRBJ1-1	14	TRBV28
CASSLSGSEAFF	TRBJ1-1	12	TRBV7-9
CASSWPGQGTNEQFF	TRBJ2-1	15	TRBV7-9
CASSYFPGQGYEQYF	TRBJ2-7	15	TRBV6-5
CASSERGRNTIYF	TRBJ1-3	13	TRBV25-1
CASSLPIRGLEETQYF	TRBJ2-5	16	TRBV7-9
CASSLEAGVREQYF	TRBJ2-7	14	TRBV11-2
CASSVGAGGPNEQFF	TRBJ2-1	15	TRBV9
CASSPWFGQPQHF	TRBJ1-5	13	TRBV5-1
CSVVGGYGYTF	TRBJ1-2	11	TRBV29-1
CASSPTAPPRMNTEAFF	TRBJ1-1	17	TRBV28
CASSGQGFTYEQYF	TRBJ2-7	14	TRBV10-2
CARLLVSSYEQYF	TRBJ2-7	13	TRBV4-3
CAISEEGTGTNTEAFF	TRBJ1-1	16	TRBV10-3
CASRIGGSNQPQHF	TRBJ1-5	14	TRBV27
CASSLAPGPQREQYF	TRBJ2-7	15	TRBV5-6
CAWGWDTEAFF	TRBJ1-1	11	TRBV30
CASSPGETSGSQETQYF	TRBJ2-5	17	TRBV7-2
CASSLASGQGSYEQYF	TRBJ2-7	16	TRBV5-4
CASSLLQETQYF	TRBJ2-5	12	TRBV7-9
CASSYGDGSNQPQHF	TRBJ1-5	15	TRBV6-6